Following are 5 T cell receptor beta chains from one sample sequenced in a study of T cells in Graves' hyperthyroidism and ophthalmopathy. What was amplified from RNA transcripts were TCR beta CDR3 regions. First-round RT-PCR with HTBI primers amplified the TCR CDR3 region. TCRdb ran MiXCR on the multiplex PCR reads and lists one entry per CDR3 protein. The sample lists around 350,000 distinct CDR3 sequences, roughly 15% occurring once. Sequenced material: blood. The receptors come from a woman aged 60-75 years with Graves' ophthalmopathy.

This clonotype was recorded at least ten times. The chain combines TRBV14 with TRBJ2-1; 7 nucleotides line up with TRBD2. The CDR3 is 16 residues long. The germline CDR1 and CDR2 sequences are SGHDN and FVKESK. Trimming cost V 2 bases and J 6 bases; bases outside gene matches: 10. The DNA of the CDR3 is TGTGCCAGCAGCCAACTAGCGGAGGTCCCTCGCAATGAGCAGTTCTTC. Translation gives CASSQLAEVPRNEQFF.

This sequence joins TRBV5-1 and TRBJ2-5; TRBD1 is a possible D gene (5 bases). The CDR3 covers 14 residues. Germline CDR1 and CDR2: SGHRS and YFSETQ. Trimming pared 4 bases from V and 1 base from J, leaving 11 bases between. The CDR3 here is CASSRRAAQETQYF. In DNA, the CDR3 is TGCGCCAGCAGCCGCAGGGCCGCCCAAGAGACCCAGTACTTC. The variable domain in full, completed from reference TRBV5-1 and TRBJ2-5, reads KAGVTQTPRYLIKTRGQQVTLSCSPISGHRSVSWYQQTPGQGLQFLFEYFSETQRNKGNFPGRFSGRQFSNSRSEMNVSTLELGDSALYLCASSRRAAQETQYFGPGTRLLVL.

This clonotype was found a few times. The chain joins TRBV5-1 to TRBJ2-6, with no clear D. CDR1 is SGHRS and CDR2 is YFSETQ in the germline V gene. The CDR3 length is 17 residues. V shed 4 bases and J shed 0 bases, with 14 bases lying between them. The CDR3 spells CASSPDGVRSGANVLTF. DNA for the CDR3: TGCGCCAGCAGCCCCGATGGGGTGCGCTCTGGGGCCAACGTCCTGACTTTC.

This clonotype showed up many times. This sequence joins TRBV7-2 and TRBJ2-3; 10 bases match TRBD2. Germline values: CDR1 SGHTA, CDR2 FQGNSA. The CDR3 is 15 residues long. V was pared by 5 bases and J by 2 bases, with 4 bases of the junction left unmatched. The CDR3 sequence is CASSRTSGNTDTQYF. The CDR3 DNA reads TGTGCCAGCAGCAGAACTAGCGGGAACACAGATACGCAGTATTTT.

This clonotype was seen more than once but under ten times. At one end, the junction sequence differs from germline, possibly due to a read error. V and J are TRBV5-1 and TRBJ2-5; tentative D call: TRBD2 (6 bases). This CDR3 contains 14 residues. In germline, CDR1 is SGHRS, CDR2 YFSETQ. In DNA form, the CDR3 reads TGCGCCGGCAGCTTGCAGGATGGGGGGGAGACCCAGTACTTC. Translating gives CAGSLQDGGETQYF.